Shown below are 24 T cell receptor beta chains from a single sample sequenced in a study of blood T cell repertoires in COVID-19. This table comes from immunoSEQ multiplex PCR, and its TCRdb copy is limited to in-frame clones, with some not included. The sample shows over 200,000 clones, 88% of them seen only once. Input material: peripheral blood. The receptors originated from an older woman with acute or convalescent COVID-19.

The chain carries TRBV25-1 and TRBJ1-4, with D maybe TRBD1 (6 bases). Looked up from germline, CDR1 is MGHDK and CDR2 is SYGVNS. This CDR3 spans 15 amino acids. The V end lost 5 bases, the J end lost 7 bases, and 17 bases lay between the germline ends. CDR3 sequence: CASSQETGLAEKLFF. CDR3 nucleotide sequence: TGTGCCAGCAGTCAAGAAACAGGGTTGGCTGAAAAACTGTTTTTT.

This clone was seen more than once but under ten times. The rearrangement uses TRBV15 and TRBJ2-5, with a tentative D call TRBD2 (5 bases). Germline V gene data show CDR1 as LNHNV and CDR2 as YYDKDF (reference sequence). V lost 9 bases to trimming and J lost 0 bases, with 8 bases between them. This CDR3 is built from 12 residues. CDR3 region: CATSGDQETQYF. The CDR3 DNA sequence: TGTGCCACATCCGGGGACCAAGAGACCCAGTACTTC.

The J gene is TRBJ2-1, the V gene TRBV19; 10 positions agree with TRBD2. V shed 5 bases and J 10 bases; nucleotides not matched to a gene: 14. CDR3 length: 16 amino acids. Germline CDR1 and CDR2: LNHDA and SQIVND (reference sequence). DNA of the CDR3: TGTGCCAGTAGTCTCAGGCCGGCTAGCGGGAGCGGGGAGCAGTTCTTC. Translated: CASSLRPASGSGEQFF.

This sequence joins TRBV11-2 and TRBJ2-1; tentative D call: TRBD2 (5 bases). This CDR3 is built from 14 residues. The V gene lost 5 bases and the J gene lost 5 bases, with 13 bases spanning the gap. The germline V gene encodes CDR1 SGHAT and CDR2 FQNNGV. The CDR3 protein is CASSLPPEDNEQFF. In DNA form, the CDR3 reads TGTGCCAGCAGCCTACCCCCGGAGGACAATGAGCAGTTCTTC.

This clone showed up just once. The J gene is TRBJ1-3, the V gene TRBV7-6; D remains ambiguous. From germline, CDR1 is SGHVS and CDR2 FNYEAQ. The CDR3 has 17 residues. With 1 base removed from V and 4 bases from J, the gap between germline ends came to 17 bases. The CDR3 reads CASSLGRGGRPGNTIYF. CDR3 DNA: TGTGCCAGCAGCTTAGGTCGCGGCGGAAGGCCCGGAAACACCATATATTTT.

The chain combines TRBV5-1 with TRBJ2-7; TRBD1 agrees at 9 bases. J gave up 2 bases and V 3 bases, and 6 bases lay outside the gene matches. The CDR3 consists of 15 residues. Germline V gives CDR1 SGHRS, CDR2 YFSETQ. CDR3 in DNA: TGCGCCAGCAGCTCGGGGAGACAGGGGGCCTACGAGCAGTACTTC. Encoded protein: CASSSGRQGAYEQYF.

The gene calls are TRBV7-9 and TRBJ2-5, with 9 positions matching TRBD2. Germline values: CDR1 SEHNR, CDR2 FQNEAQ (reference sequence). The CDR3 spans 17 residues. V was clipped by 1 base and J by 3 bases; unmatched bases: 9. In DNA, the CDR3 is TGTGCCAGCAGCTTAGATAATCCTAGCGGGGTAAAAGAGACCCAGTACTTC. The encoded protein is CASSLDNPSGVKETQYF.

This chain links TRBV7-2 with TRBJ2-2, with D possibly TRBD2 on 5 matching bases. CDR1 and CDR2 from the germline V gene are SGHTA and FQGNSA. Trimming took 3 bases from V and 3 from J, leaving 11 bases between them. The CDR3 contains 15 residues. CDR3 protein: CASSFQRIYTGELFF. The CDR3 DNA is TGTGCCAGCAGCTTCCAGCGGATCTACACCGGGGAGCTGTTTTTT.

This clone was detected only once. V and J are TRBV27 and TRBJ1-2, with 11 bases identical to TRBD1. With V trimmed by 5 bases and J by 5 bases, 13 bases remained unmatched. In germline, CDR1 is MNHEY, CDR2 SMNVEV (reference sequence). The CDR3 is made up of 17 amino acids. CDR3 DNA sequence: TGTGCCAGCAGTCCCACCCGGACAGGGGGCAGGAGGTATGGCTACACCTTC. Protein: CASSPTRTGGRRYGYTF.

This chain uses TRBV4-2 with TRBJ2-2; 16 bases line up with TRBD2. The CDR3 length is 20 residues. CDR1 is LGHNA, CDR2 YNFKEQ, per germline. J was trimmed by 3 bases and V by 1 base; bases with no gene match: 8. The CDR3 nucleotides read TGTGCCAGCAGCCAAGCCCCCGGGACTAGCGGGGGGGCCGACACCGGGGAGCTGTTTTTT. It yields the protein CASSQAPGTSGGADTGELFF.

This clone was recorded once. The chain is built from TRBV6-5 and TRBJ1-2, with D possibly TRBD1 on 6 matching bases. Deletions cut 4 bases from V and 4 bases from J, with 16 bases between. This CDR3 is built from 15 residues. The germline V gene has CDR1 MNHEY and CDR2 SVGAGI. The CDR3 region has the DNA TGTGCCAGCAGTTTACAGGGAAATTCCTTCTATGGCTACACCTTC. Translating gives CASSLQGNSFYGYTF.

This clone was counted only a few times. The chain carries TRBV19 and TRBJ1-5, with D unresolved. The germline V and J ends were trimmed by 10 bases and 0 bases, with 13 bases remaining between them. The CDR3 has 14 amino acids. Germline lookup yields CDR1 LNHDA and CDR2 SQIVND (reference sequence). The CDR3 protein is CATDRVYSNQPQHF. The CDR3 region has the DNA TGTGCCACCGATCGGGTGTATAGCAATCAGCCCCAGCATTTT.

This chain joins TRBV25-1 and TRBJ2-7; unclear D gene. The length of the CDR3 is 12 residues. The V gene's germline CDR1 is MGHDK and CDR2 SYGVNS. The ends were cut back, 8 bases at V and 2 bases at J, with 10 bases in the middle. This CDR3 reads CASRVRTYEQYF. CDR3 nucleotides: TGTGCCAGCCGGGTTAGAACCTACGAGCAGTACTTC.

The chain employs TRBV6-7 and TRBJ1-6; 8 bases are shared with TRBD1. TRBV6-7 is labeled an ORF, and its function is uncertain. The V segment lost 2 bases and the J segment 6 bases; nucleotides outside the gene matches: 0. The CDR3 loop spans 14 amino acids. CDR3 sequence (DNA): TGTGCCAGCAGTTACGACAGGGGTAATTCACCCCTCCACTTT. Translating it yields CASSYDRGNSPLHF.

The V call is TRBV24-1, the J call TRBJ1-2, with D perhaps TRBD1 (6 bases). Trimming stripped 5 bases from V and 8 bases from J, with 8 bases between. The CDR3 covers 11 residues. Looked up from germline, CDR1 is KGHDR and CDR2 is SFDVKD. The CDR3 bases are TGTGCCACCAGTGGACAGGACGGCTACACCTTC. Amino acid sequence: CATSGQDGYTF.

The chain couples TRBV27 to TRBJ1-3; weak D call: TRBD1 (6 bases). Deletions cut 5 bases from V and 0 bases from J, with 23 bases between. Germline loops: CDR1 MNHEY, CDR2 SMNVEV (reference sequence). This CDR3 contains 19 residues. The CDR3 DNA reads as TGTGCCAGCAGTGCCTTGAGGACAGCAAGGCCGTACTCTGGAAACACCATATATTTT. Its translation is CASSALRTARPYSGNTIYF.

The genes are TRBV7-2 and TRBJ1-1; D is perhaps TRBD1 (6 bases). Germline lookup yields CDR1 SGHTA and CDR2 FQGNSA. The CDR3 covers 16 residues. The germline V and J ends were trimmed by 2 bases and 1 base, with 14 bases remaining between them. The CDR3 DNA follows: TGTGCCAGCAGCTTACAGGGGTCGAGGGCGAACACTGAAGCTTTCTTT. This sequence encodes CASSLQGSRANTEAFF.

The V and J genes are TRBV11-2 and TRBJ2-3; the match to TRBD2 covers 10 bases. The ends lost 3 bases at V and 2 bases at J; junction bases unmatched: 2. The germline V gene encodes CDR1 SGHAT and CDR2 FQNNGV. The CDR3 consists of 15 residues. The CDR3 DNA follows: TGTGCCAGCAGCTTTACTAGCGGGACCACAGATACGCAGTATTTT. Protein: CASSFTSGTTDTQYF. Combining the CDR3 with reference TRBV11-2 and TRBJ2-3 gives the whole variable domain EAGVAQSPRYKIIEKRQSVAFWCNPISGHATLYWYQQILGQGPKLLIQFQNNGVVDDSQLPKDRFSAERLKGVDSTLKIQPAKLEDSAVYLCASSFTSGTTDTQYFGPGTRLTVL.

With regard to this clone: A read error may produce the germline difference seen at one junction end. The chain combines TRBV7-7 with TRBJ2-5; tentatively, D is TRBD2 (7 bases). The CDR3 totals 15 residues. Germline V gene data show CDR1 as SSHAT and CDR2 as FNYEAQ (reference sequence). The CDR3 loop is CASSIGGGSQETQYF. The CDR3 DNA is TGTGCTAGCAGCATAGGGGGGGGCAGTCAAGAGACCCAGTACTTC.

J is TRBJ2-7 and V is TRBV18; 8 bases agree with TRBD1. The CDR3 length is 16 residues. The germline CDR1 and CDR2 sequences are KGHSH and LQKENI. V lost 0 bases, J lost 0 bases, and 4 bases stayed unmatched. The CDR3 DNA is TGTGCCAGCTCACCACCCCGGACAGGGAGCTCCTACGAGCAGTACTTC. It encodes CASSPPRTGSSYEQYF.

The rearrangement uses TRBV11-3 and TRBJ2-7; D is possibly TRBD1 (5 bases). The V gene's germline CDR1 is SGHNT and CDR2 YENEEA. Trimming removed 2 bases at V and 3 bases at J, with 14 bases between. The length of the CDR3 is 15 residues. The CDR3 DNA reads TGTGCCAGCAGCTTATCTTCTGGCAGGGTCTACGAGCAGTACTTC. It encodes CASSLSSGRVYEQYF.

This chain uses TRBV24-1 with TRBJ1-2; TRBD1 matches 9 bases. This CDR3 spans 18 amino acids. V lost 3 bases, J lost 4 bases, and 14 bases stayed unmatched. Germline CDR1 KGHDR, CDR2 SFDVKD. The CDR3 region is CATSDPTSPGTGSYGYTF. Here the CDR3 DNA reads TGTGCCACCAGTGATCCGACCAGTCCCGGGACAGGGAGCTATGGCTACACCTTC.

The chain has TRBV6-5 and TRBJ1-5; D gene unclear. Trimming removed 7 bases from V and 4 bases from J, with 11 bases in between. In germline, CDR1 is MNHEY, CDR2 SVGAGI. The CDR3 runs 13 residues. The CDR3 here is CASTEGQNQPQHF. DNA of the CDR3: TGTGCCAGCACCGAGGGTCAAAATCAGCCCCAGCATTTT.

The rearrangement joins TRBV7-2 to TRBJ2-2; D is uncertain. CDR3 size: 14 residues. V was pared by 3 bases and J by 8 bases, with 13 bases between. Germline-derived CDR1 and CDR2 are SGHTA and FQGNSA. CDR3 protein: CASSLTPLEGELFF. DNA for the CDR3: TGTGCCAGCAGCTTGACTCCCCTTGAGGGGGAGCTGTTTTTT.